The clone carrying this T cell receptor (beta chain) appeared once. Trimming stripped 5 bases from V and 8 bases from J, with 15 bases between. The germline V gene has CDR1 MDHEN and CDR2 SYDVKM. CDR3 size: 14 residues. This specimen belongs to a study of blood T cell repertoires in COVID-19. Looking at the study overall: Donors in the United States, Italy and Spain gave samples during acute or convalescent COVID-19.

Per the authors' pipeline: Researchers report that nucleated cell counts were estimated from reference gene primer amplification. The protocol was immunoSEQ multiplex PCR, while the TCRdb copy is restricted to in-frame clones and leaves out a portion. That table is the source of V, J and clone size, and D and trimming were worked out from the DNA. The sample has 75,000 to 90,000 clones, less than 95% seen once; the top ten hold approximately 0.98%. The sequence derives from a woman aged 50 to 60 in a cohort sampled during active COVID-19. The chain joins TRBV28 to TRBJ2-2; TRBD2 is a possible D gene (5 bases). The source material was peripheral blood. CDR3 residues: CASSGVGKGGELFF. As DNA, the CDR3 is TGTGCCAGCAGTGGGGTCGGGAAGGGAGGGGAGCTGTTTTTT.